Listed here are 26 T cell receptor beta chains from one sample, sequenced in a study of lymphopenia after photon versus proton radiotherapy. TCRdb's table, derived via immunoSEQ multiplex PCR, lists solely in-frame clones and lacks some. The sample has approximately 150,000 clones, approximately 86% seen once; the top ten hold around 4.6%. This sample comprised peripheral blood, obtained from a patient treated with photon-based radiotherapy. The receptors stem from a man in his forties or fifties with gastric cancer.

The chain is built from TRBV7-2 and TRBJ1-5; D is uncertain. The V end lost 1 base, the J end lost 7 bases, and 8 bases lay between the germline ends. The germline gives CDR1 SGHTA, CDR2 FQGNSA. This CDR3 comprises 13 residues. The chain's CDR3 is CASSLDLGQPQHF. Here the CDR3 DNA reads TGTGCCAGCAGCTTAGATTTGGGGCAGCCCCAGCATTTT.

The V and J genes are TRBV7-2 and TRBJ1-2; D might be TRBD1 (6 bases). Per germline, CDR1 SGHTA and CDR2 FQGNSA. Trimming stripped 1 base from V and 4 bases from J, with 16 bases between. The CDR3 has 16 residues. CDR3 in DNA: TGTGCCAGCAGCTTAGGGCCCCTACAGGGCCCCTATGGCTACACCTTC. Protein: CASSLGPLQGPYGYTF.

The rearrangement links TRBV9 to TRBJ1-1, with D possibly being TRBD1 (6 bases). V was cut by 3 bases and J by 0 bases, with 12 bases left in between. The CDR3 loop spans 15 amino acids. Germline V gene sequence: CDR1 SGDLS, CDR2 YYNGEE. The CDR3 is CASSAGAQVNTEAFF. Here the CDR3 DNA reads TGTGCCAGCAGCGCGGGGGCGCAGGTGAACACTGAAGCTTTCTTT.

This sequence joins TRBV9 and TRBJ2-1; D gene ambiguous. The germline gives CDR1 SGDLS, CDR2 YYNGEE. The length of the CDR3 is 14 residues. Trimming stripped 2 bases from V and 5 bases from J, with 11 bases between. The DNA of the CDR3 is TGTGCCAGCAGCGTTCGGTCTACCCACAATGAGCAGTTCTTC. This codes for CASSVRSTHNEQFF.

This chain connects TRBV7-8 to TRBJ2-3; D is ambiguous. The V gene lost 8 bases and the J gene lost 3 bases, with 12 bases spanning the gap. The CDR3 loop spans 13 amino acids. CDR1 and CDR2 (germline): SGHVS, FQNEAQ. CDR3 DNA: TGTGCCAGCTTGTTAATCGGGACAGATACGCAGTATTTT. It codes for CASLLIGTDTQYF.

J is TRBJ1-1 and V is TRBV28; D may be TRBD1 (5 bases). V lost 1 base and J lost 5, with 14 bases in between. This CDR3 contains 15 residues. Germline CDR1 MDHEN, CDR2 SYDVKM. The CDR3 DNA follows: TGTGCCAGCAGTTTATTTGGGCAGGGCGGGACTGAAGCTTTCTTT. It encodes CASSLFGQGGTEAFF. Full variable domain (remainder filled in from reference TRBV28 and TRBJ1-1): DVKVTQSSRYLVKRTGEKVFLECVQDMDHENMFWYRQDPGLGLRLIYFSYDVKMKEKGDIPEGYSVSREKKERFSLILESASTNQTSMYLCASSLFGQGGTEAFFGQGTRLTVV.

The chain links TRBV21-1 to TRBJ1-5. TRBV21-1 is flagged as a pseudogene. CDR3 size: 14 residues. CDR3 coding DNA: TGTGCCAGCAGCAAAAAGGGGGGAGGTCAGCCCCAGCATTTT. It is translated as CASSKKGGGQPQHF.

The chain couples TRBV25-1 to TRBJ1-5; tentative D call: TRBD1 (5 bases). Trimming took 8 bases from V and 6 from J, leaving 17 bases between them. The CDR3 covers 14 residues. Germline CDR1 is MGHDK and CDR2 is SYGVNS. The CDR3: CASAEDNGGQPQHF. The CDR3 coding sequence is TGTGCCAGCGCCGAGGACAACGGGGGTCAGCCCCAGCATTTT.

This chain joins TRBV10-3 and TRBJ2-7; D remains ambiguous. Between the trimmed V and J ends, which lost 3 bases and 2 bases, there was a span of 2 bases. The CDR3 totals 11 residues. Germline V gene lookup returns CDR1 ENHRY and CDR2 SYGVKD. The CDR3 spells CAISDTYEQYF. In nucleotides, the CDR3 is TGTGCCATCAGTGACACCTACGAGCAGTACTTC.

The chain is built from TRBV5-5 and TRBJ2-1; TRBD2 aligns across 13 bases. Germline V gives CDR1 SGHKS, CDR2 YYEKEE (reference sequence). The CDR3 is 17 residues long. The ends lost 4 bases at V and 5 bases at J; junction bases unmatched: 9. The CDR3 sequence is CASSTSGLAGIHNEQFF. Here the CDR3 DNA reads TGTGCCAGCAGCACCTCGGGACTAGCGGGAATCCACAATGAGCAGTTCTTC.

The V gene is TRBV28, the J gene TRBJ1-2; unclear D gene. Germline loops: CDR1 MDHEN, CDR2 SYDVKM. The CDR3 has 14 residues. V was cut by 5 bases and J by 5 bases, with 15 bases left in between. The CDR3: CASSLGLGVYGYTF. CDR3 DNA: TGTGCCAGCAGTCTGGGCTTGGGTGTATATGGCTACACCTTC.

The genes are TRBV5-1 and TRBJ2-7; tentatively, D is TRBD2 (6 bases). The ends were cut back, 3 bases at V and 6 bases at J, with 22 bases in the middle. CDR1 is SGHRS and CDR2 is YFSETQ in the germline V gene. The CDR3 sequence is 16 residues long. CDR3 amino acids: CASSWDSSEYQIEQYF. DNA for the CDR3: TGCGCCAGCAGCTGGGATTCTAGCGAATACCAGATCGAGCAGTACTTC.

This chain uses TRBV7-9 with TRBJ2-1, with 9 bases that match TRBD2. From germline, CDR1 is SEHNR and CDR2 FQNEAQ (reference sequence). This CDR3 region has 15 residues. With 4 bases clipped from V and 6 bases from J, the junction kept 7 bases outside the gene matches. The CDR3 is CASSYSGSGANEQFF. The DNA of the CDR3 is TGTGCCAGCAGCTATAGCGGGAGTGGGGCCAATGAGCAGTTCTTC.

The rearrangement joins TRBV28 to TRBJ2-5; no firm D call. V was trimmed by 1 base and J by 5 bases, leaving 11 bases between them. Germline loops: CDR1 MDHEN, CDR2 SYDVKM. CDR3 length: 14 residues. The CDR3 nucleotides are TGTGCCAGCAGTTTATTTAGCCCAAGCGAGACCCAGTACTTC. Translation: CASSLFSPSETQYF.

The chain recombines TRBV5-5 with TRBJ2-5; D perhaps matches TRBD2 (6 bases). V was pared by 0 bases and J by 1 base, with 13 bases between. The germline V gene encodes CDR1 SGHKS and CDR2 YYEKEE (reference sequence). The CDR3 has 16 residues. The DNA for the CDR3 is TGTGCCAGCAGCTTGGAGGGGACTCGCCGCCAAGAGACCCAGTACTTC. Its translation is CASSLEGTRRQETQYF.

The chain combines TRBV5-8 with TRBJ2-5, with 9 bases identical to TRBD2. The V segment lost 4 bases and the J segment 5 bases; nucleotides outside the gene matches: 12. CDR1 and CDR2 from the germline V gene are SGHTS and YDEGEE. The CDR3 has 16 residues. The DNA of the CDR3 is TGTGCCAGCAGCGCTAGCGGGAATCTGCCATGGGAGACCCAGTACTTC. Residues: CASSASGNLPWETQYF.

The J gene is TRBJ2-7, the V gene TRBV5-4; perhaps TRBD2 as D (7 bases). From germline, CDR1 is SGHNT and CDR2 YYREEE (reference sequence). CDR3 size: 14 residues. Trimming took 2 bases from V and 1 from J, leaving 10 bases between them. The CDR3 loop is CASSLKGGSYEQYF. As DNA, the CDR3 is TGTGCCAGCAGCTTAAAGGGGGGGTCCTACGAGCAGTACTTC.

This clone was counted a few times. This chain uses TRBV7-8 with TRBJ2-2; 8 positions agree with TRBD2. Looked up from germline, CDR1 is SGHVS and CDR2 is FQNEAQ. The CDR3 sequence is 16 residues long. V lost 1 base to trimming and J lost 6 bases; unmatched junction nucleotides: 7. The CDR3 DNA follows: TGTGCCAGCAGCTTAGATTTCGGGACTAGTCCCGGGGAGCTGTTTTTT. It encodes CASSLDFGTSPGELFF.

The chain carries TRBV2 and TRBJ1-5; 9 bases agree with TRBD1. CDR3 length: 15 amino acids. Germline V gene sequence: CDR1 SNHLY, CDR2 FYNNEI. The trim removed 7 bases at V and 0 bases at J, leaving 4 bases unmatched. The CDR3, as DNA: TGTGCCAGCAAAACAGGGGGCTATAGCAATCAGCCCCAGCATTTT. Encoded protein: CASKTGGYSNQPQHF.

The V and J genes are TRBV6-1 and TRBJ1-2; D call uncertain. V was shortened by 7 bases and J by 2 bases, with 14 bases between the two germline ends. Germline V gene sequence: CDR1 MNHNS, CDR2 SASEGT. The CDR3 loop spans 14 amino acids. The CDR3 protein is CASTQALTNYGYTF. The CDR3 DNA follows: TGTGCCAGCACCCAAGCCCTTACGAACTATGGCTACACCTTC.

The chain is built from TRBV29-1 and TRBJ2-1; D might be TRBD2 (6 bases). V was trimmed by 7 bases and J by 0 bases, leaving 22 bases between them. The CDR3 is 17 residues long. Per the germline V gene, CDR1 is SQVTM and CDR2 is ANQGSEA. The CDR3 here is CSAKSLFGRSSYNEQFF. The CDR3, as DNA: TGCAGCGCAAAATCCCTATTTGGGAGGAGCTCCTACAATGAGCAGTTCTTC.

The chain is built from TRBV25-1 and TRBJ2-1; TRBD2 matches at 11 bases. Germline V gene sequence: CDR1 MGHDK, CDR2 SYGVNS. The CDR3 length is 16 residues. The trim removed 0 bases at V and 3 bases at J, leaving 1 base unmatched. This CDR3 is CASSEYSGRVYNEQFF. DNA for the CDR3: TGTGCCAGCAGTGAATATAGCGGGAGGGTCTACAATGAGCAGTTCTTC.

The rearrangement uses TRBV23-1 and TRBJ2-7; D possibly matches TRBD1 or TRBD2 (5 bases each). TRBV23-1 has ORF status, its function being uncertain. The V and J ends lost 3 bases and 0 bases respectively, with 15 bases between them. This CDR3 is built from 16 residues. The CDR3 spells CASSQTNGTFSYEQYF. CDR3 sequence (DNA): TGCGCCAGCAGTCAGACCAACGGGACGTTCTCCTACGAGCAGTACTTC.

DNA of the CDR3: TGCGCCAGCAGCTTTTCCCCGATAGGGGACACTGAAGCTTTCTTT. This encodes CASSFSPIGDTEAFF. The rearrangement joins TRBV5-1 to TRBJ1-1; D is possibly TRBD1 (5 bases). CDR3 length equals 15 residues. V lost 2 bases, J lost 3 bases, and 14 bases lay in between. CDR1 is SGHRS and CDR2 is YFSETQ in the germline V gene.

This chain uses TRBV19 with TRBJ2-7; D is unclear. Germline loops: CDR1 LNHDA, CDR2 SQIVND (reference sequence). The CDR3 totals 14 residues. Trimming removed 0 bases at V and 0 bases at J, with 6 bases between. The CDR3 DNA reads as TGTGCCAGTAGTATAGATAGGGACTCCTACGAGCAGTACTTC. Its translation: CASSIDRDSYEQYF.

The chain combines TRBV12-5 with TRBJ1-5; 8 nucleotides align to TRBD1. There are 16 residues in the CDR3. J lost 2 bases, V lost 8 bases, and 11 bases had no gene match. Germline V lookup: CDR1 LGHNT, CDR2 FRNRAP. The DNA of the CDR3 is TGTGCTAGTTCAGGCGACAGGGGCTGGGGCAATCAGCCCCAGCATTTT. Its translation: CASSGDRGWGNQPQHF.